This T cell receptor beta chain originates from a study of T cell repertoires in cytomegalovirus infection. Findings of the study overall: Pooled public TCR beta family frequency picked out CMV carriers with the relevant HLA. What dominated the ex vivo response were HLA-C-restricted CMV-specific TCR beta clonotypes.

The CDR3 totals 17 residues. Trimming pared 0 bases from V and 8 bases from J, leaving 22 bases between. Germline V gene data show CDR1 as MNHEY and CDR2 as SVGAGI. One entry per CDR3 protein, called by TCRdb with MiXCR from the reads. Among about 150,000 distinct CDR3 sequences listed, 23% were seen once. There are a few counts of this clonotype. Its antigen is unidentified. The rearrangement uses TRBV6-5 and TRBJ1-2; D is uncertain. The TCR originated in a human donor in good health (CMV status not recorded). Some clones in this sample may be carry-over from other donors' samples. Sequenced sample: PBMCs. CDR3 coding DNA: TGTGCCAGCAGTTACTCGGAGGCGCTCGCCCGGACGGGGGGCTACACCTTC. It codes for CASSYSEALARTGGYTF.